This T cell receptor (beta chain) was observed in a study of cytomegalovirus exposure and HLA in healthy donors. Germline CDR1 reads SGHNT; CDR2 reads YYREEE (reference sequence). Between the trimmed V and J ends, which lost 3 bases and 3 bases, there was a span of 9 bases. CDR3 length: 13 residues. For this clone: Antigen: not known.

The PCR was carried out with 60 Vbeta primers and 13 Jbeta primers. The assay was immunoSEQ multiplex PCR, and TCRdb's table has in-frame clones only and misses some. Counted here are about 35,000 clones, about 72% occurring once; the ten biggest clones make up roughly 8%. Study-wide results and caveats: Within an earlier analysis, most TCR beta V segments proved productive either about 90% or about 30% of the time.

The receptor comes from a woman in her 30s in good health and CMV-seropositive. Material: PBMCs. The rearrangement uses TRBV5-4 and TRBJ1-1; D not resolved. CDR3 protein: CASSSPLDTEAFF. Written as DNA, the CDR3 is TGTGCCAGCAGCTCCCCACTGGACACTGAAGCTTTCTTT. Full variable domain (missing parts from reference TRBV5-4 and TRBJ1-1): ETGVTQSPTHLIKTRGQQVTLRCSSQSGHNTVSWYQQALGQGPQFIFQYYREEENGRGNFPPRFSGLQFPNYSSELNVNALELDDSALYLCASSSPLDTEAFFGQGTRLTVV.